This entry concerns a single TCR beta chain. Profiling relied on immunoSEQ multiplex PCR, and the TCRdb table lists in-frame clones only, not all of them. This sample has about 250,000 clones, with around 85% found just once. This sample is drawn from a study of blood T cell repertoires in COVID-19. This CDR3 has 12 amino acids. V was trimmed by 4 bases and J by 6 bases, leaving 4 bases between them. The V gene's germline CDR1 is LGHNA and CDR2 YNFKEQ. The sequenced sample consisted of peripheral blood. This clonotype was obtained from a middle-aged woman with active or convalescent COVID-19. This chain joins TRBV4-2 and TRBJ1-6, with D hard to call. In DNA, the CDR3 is TGTGCCAGCAGCCGAGTTAATTCACCCCTCCACTTT. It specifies CASSRVNSPLHF.